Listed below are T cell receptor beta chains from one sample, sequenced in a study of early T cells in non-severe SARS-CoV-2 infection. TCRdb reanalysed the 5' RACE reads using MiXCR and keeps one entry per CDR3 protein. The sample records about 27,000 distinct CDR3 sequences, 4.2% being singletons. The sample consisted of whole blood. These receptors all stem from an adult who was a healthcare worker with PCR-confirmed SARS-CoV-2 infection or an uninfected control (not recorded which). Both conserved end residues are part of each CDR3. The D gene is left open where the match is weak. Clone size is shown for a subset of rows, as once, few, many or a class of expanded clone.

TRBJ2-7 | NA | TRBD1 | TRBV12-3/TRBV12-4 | TGTGCCAGCACCCAGACAGGGGACTACGAGCAGTACTTC | CASTQTGDYEQYF
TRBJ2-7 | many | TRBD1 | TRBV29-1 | TGCAGCGTTGGGGGACAGGGGAGAGAGCAGTACTTC | CSVGGQGREQYF
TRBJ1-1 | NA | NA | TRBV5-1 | TGCGCCAGCAGCGGGATGGGCAGGAACACTGAAGCTTTCTTT | CASSGMGRNTEAFF
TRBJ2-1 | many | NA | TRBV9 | TGTGCCAGCAGCCCCCCGGGGGACCTCTCCTACAATGAGCAGTTCTTC | CASSPPGDLSYNEQFF
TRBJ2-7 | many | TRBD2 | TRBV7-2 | TGTGCCAGCAGCTTAGAAGGCGGGAGGTCGACCTACGAGCAGTACTTC | CASSLEGGRSTYEQYF
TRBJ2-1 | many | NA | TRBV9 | TGTGCCAGCGGACGGCTAGCAAGCAATGAGCAGTTCTTC | CASGRLASNEQFF
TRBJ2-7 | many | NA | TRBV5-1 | TGCGCCAGCAGCCCCCGAGGGGGCTCCTACGAGCAGTACTTC | CASSPRGGSYEQYF
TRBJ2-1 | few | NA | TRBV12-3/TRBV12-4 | TGTGCCAGCACCCCTGGCTCCTACAATGAGCAGTTCTTC | CASTPGSYNEQFF
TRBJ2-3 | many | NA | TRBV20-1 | TGCAGTGCTAGAGAGGACGGGGACACAGATACGCAGTATTTT | CSAREDGDTDTQYF
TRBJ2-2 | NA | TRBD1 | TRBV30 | TGTGCCTGGAGTGAGACAGGGAGATCCGGGGAGCTGTTTTTT | CAWSETGRSGELFF
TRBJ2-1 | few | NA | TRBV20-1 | TGCAGTGCTAGACCCCGGGGGACAGTTGGCAATGAGCAGTTCTTC | CSARPRGTVGNEQFF
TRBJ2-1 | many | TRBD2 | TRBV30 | TGTGCCTGGAGTACGACGGGACTAGTCACCTACAATGAGCAGTTCTTC | CAWSTTGLVTYNEQFF
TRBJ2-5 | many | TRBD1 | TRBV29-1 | TGCAGCACTGGACAGGGAGCAGAGACCCAGTACTTC | CSTGQGAETQYF
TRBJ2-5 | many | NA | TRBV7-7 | TGTGCCAGCAGCTTAAACTCTCCGGGACCCGCGGAGACCCAGTACTTC | CASSLNSPGPAETQYF
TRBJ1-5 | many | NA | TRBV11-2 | TGTGCCAGCAGCTTAGCCCTATTGGGGGGGCCCCAGCATTTT | CASSLALLGGPQHF
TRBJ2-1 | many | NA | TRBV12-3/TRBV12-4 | TGTGCCAGCAGAGGACTGAGCTCCTACAATGAGCAGTTCTTC | CASRGLSSYNEQFF
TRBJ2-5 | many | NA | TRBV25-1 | TGTGCCAGTGATACAGGGGTCTTGCGGGGAGAGACCCAGTACTTC | CASDTGVLRGETQYF
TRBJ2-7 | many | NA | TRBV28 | TGTGCCAGCAGGGAGGGCGCCTACGAGCAGTACTTC | CASREGAYEQYF
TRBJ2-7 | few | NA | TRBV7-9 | TGTGCCAGCAGCCCTCCCGCAGGGTACGAGCAGTACTTC | CASSPPAGYEQYF